These 24 T cell receptor beta chains were all obtained from the same sample, sequenced in a study of identical twins. TCRdb recomputed calls from the 5' RACE reads with MiXCR, one row per CDR3 protein. The table includes some 590,000 distinct CDR3 sequences, 9.6% detected once. These data also formed part of another study, on yellow fever vaccine responses in identical twins.

Source material: PBMCs. The source of these receptors is a woman younger than 35 in good health.

This clonotype showed up many times. This chain uses TRBV29-1 with TRBJ2-3, with TRBD2 matching 7 bases. The CDR3 totals 14 residues. With V trimmed by 4 bases and J by 2 bases, 6 bases remained unmatched. Germline V CDR1 and CDR2: SQVTM, ANQGSEA. In nucleotides, the CDR3 is TGCAGCGTTGCCGGCGGGAGTACCACAGATACGCAGTATTTT. It translates to CSVAGGSTTDTQYF.

With regard to this clonotype: One end of the junction does not line up with germline, which may come from a read error. V gene TRBV5-6 combines with J gene TRBJ2-3, with 11 bases matching TRBD2. Germline CDR1 is SGHDT and CDR2 is YYEEEE. The CDR3 is 14 amino acids. The chain's CDR3 is CASSPGTSGCALLF. CDR3 bases: TGTGCCAGCAGCCCCGGGACTAGCGGCTGCGCGCTGCTTTTT.

This clonotype was counted at least ten times. The gene calls are TRBV7-8 and TRBJ2-2, with 9 bases lining up with TRBD2. The CDR3 runs to 16 residues. V trimming: 3 bases; J trimming: 4 bases; junction bases outside the gene matches: 6. Looked up from germline, CDR1 is SGHVS and CDR2 is FQNEAQ. This CDR3 reads CASSFSGSLSTGELFF. CDR3 nucleotide sequence: TGTGCCAGCAGCTTTAGCGGGAGCCTGAGCACCGGGGAGCTGTTTTTT. Drawing the rest from reference TRBV7-8 and TRBJ2-2, the complete variable domain is GAGVSQSPRYKVAKRGQDVALRCDPISGHVSLFWYQQALGQGPEFLTYFQNEAQLDKSGLPSDRFFAERPEGSVSTLKIQRTQQEDSAVYLCASSFSGSLSTGELFFGEGSRLTVL.

A few counts support this clonotype. The chain joins TRBV6-4 to TRBJ2-3; D remains unclear. The CDR3 totals 13 residues. V gave up 0 bases and J gave up 3 bases, with 4 bases separating them. CDR1 MRHNA and CDR2 SNTAGT come from the germline V gene. The CDR3 protein is CASSDSTTDTQYF. CDR3 sequence (DNA): TGTGCCAGCAGTGACTCGACGACAGATACGCAGTATTTT.

J is TRBJ2-3 and V is TRBV5-1; D might be TRBD1 (6 bases). Between the trimmed V and J ends, which lost 8 bases and 4 bases, there was a span of 11 bases. Germline V gene lookup returns CDR1 SGHRS and CDR2 YFSETQ. CDR3 length: 12 residues. In DNA, the CDR3 is TGCGCCAGTACTGAGGGGGCAGATACGCAGTATTTT. Protein sequence: CASTEGADTQYF.

This clonotype turned up a few times. CDR3 bases: TGTGCCAGCAGCCACCCACCACCGTCCCATCTGGGAGATACGCAGTATTTT. It is translated as CASSHPPPSHLGDTQYF. V is TRBV4-2 and J is TRBJ2-3; D ambiguous. This CDR3 is built from 17 residues. V lost 3 bases and J lost 5, with 21 bases in between. Germline V CDR1 and CDR2: LGHNA, YNFKEQ.

This clonotype was counted only a few times. The chain couples TRBV29-1 to TRBJ1-1, with 7 bases fitting TRBD1. V lost 3 bases to trimming and J lost 6 bases; unmatched junction nucleotides: 7. The V gene's germline CDR1 is SQVTM and CDR2 ANQGSEA. CDR3 length equals 13 residues. CDR3 DNA: TGCAGCGTTGATACAGGGGAGTTTTCTGAAGCTTTCTTT. It specifies CSVDTGEFSEAFF.

The chain employs TRBV5-6 and TRBJ2-7; 8 bases agree with TRBD1. The V gene's germline CDR1 is SGHDT and CDR2 YYEEEE. V shed 4 bases and J 2 bases; nucleotides not matched to a gene: 8. The CDR3 is 15 residues long. CDR3 region: CASSQEGTGPYEQYF. CDR3 bases: TGTGCCAGCAGCCAAGAGGGGACAGGACCCTACGAGCAGTACTTC.

This clonotype was found many times. The chain couples TRBV20-1 to TRBJ2-1, with 11 bases that match TRBD2. Trimming cost V 4 bases and J 9 bases; bases outside gene matches: 8. The CDR3 has 14 residues. Germline values: CDR1 DFQATT, CDR2 SNEGSKA (reference sequence). This CDR3 is CSAIKTSGTGEQFF. The DNA of the CDR3 is TGCAGTGCTATAAAGACTAGCGGGACCGGTGAGCAGTTCTTC.

V and J are TRBV20-1 and TRBJ2-2; 9 nucleotides align to TRBD1. The J segment lost 7 bases and the V segment lost 5 bases, leaving 2 bases of the junction unmatched. This CDR3 is built from 12 residues. Germline V gene data show CDR1 as DFQATT and CDR2 as SNEGSKA (reference sequence). CDR3 bases: TGCAGTGCTTGGGACAGGGACGGGGAGCTGTTTTTT. It encodes CSAWDRDGELFF.

The V call is TRBV20-1, the J call TRBJ2-1; D uncertain. The length of the CDR3 is 16 residues. Trimming cost V 0 bases and J 6 bases, with 18 bases left between them. Germline CDR1 is DFQATT and CDR2 is SNEGSKA (reference sequence). CDR3 nucleotide sequence: TGCAGTGCTAGAGACCCACGGGTTACGGCAACCAATGAGCAGTTCTTC. It translates to CSARDPRVTATNEQFF.

This clonotype was picked up many times. The chain carries TRBV20-1 and TRBJ1-5; D not certain. CDR3 size: 14 residues. The V gene's germline CDR1 is DFQATT and CDR2 SNEGSKA (reference sequence). Trimming shortened V by 0 bases and J by 0 bases, and 6 bases separated the two germline ends. The CDR3 region is CSAREEISNQPQHF. The CDR3 coding sequence is TGCAGTGCTAGAGAGGAGATTAGCAATCAGCCCCAGCATTTT.

This clonotype has just a few counts. This sequence joins TRBV5-1 and TRBJ2-3; tentative D call: TRBD2 (5 bases). From germline, CDR1 is SGHRS and CDR2 YFSETQ. V was clipped by 0 bases and J by 0 bases, with 8 bases between them. This CDR3 comprises 15 residues. The chain's CDR3 is CASSLDGESTDTQYF. CDR3 in DNA: TGCGCCAGCAGCTTGGATGGGGAGAGCACAGATACGCAGTATTTT. Full variable domain (outside the CDR3, taken from reference TRBV5-1 and TRBJ2-3): KAGVTQTPRYLIKTRGQQVTLSCSPISGHRSVSWYQQTPGQGLQFLFEYFSETQRNKGNFPGRFSGRQFSNSRSEMNVSTLELGDSALYLCASSLDGESTDTQYFGPGTRLTVL.

The J gene is TRBJ2-1, the V gene TRBV7-3; TRBD2 agrees at 7 bases. The CDR3 is 13 residues long. The ends lost 2 bases at V and 7 bases at J; junction bases unmatched: 2. The germline CDR1 and CDR2 sequences are SGHTA and FQGTGA. The CDR3 DNA is TGTGCCAGCAGCTTACTAGCGGCGAATGAGCAGTTCTTC. Translated, it gives CASSLLAANEQFF.

This clonotype was observed at least ten times. The gene calls are TRBV5-1 and TRBJ1-6; D unclear. Deletions cut 1 base from V and 5 bases from J, with 4 bases between. The V gene's germline CDR1 is SGHRS and CDR2 YFSETQ. The CDR3 has 13 amino acids. This CDR3 is CASSLSNNSPLHF. The CDR3 DNA reads TGCGCCAGCAGCTTGAGTAATAATTCACCCCTCCACTTT.

The chain carries TRBV10-2 and TRBJ2-4; TRBD1 aligns across 8 bases. V was clipped by 6 bases and J by 6 bases; unmatched bases: 13. Germline assignment: CDR1 WSHSY and CDR2 SAAADI. The CDR3 extends over 16 amino acids. CDR3 DNA sequence: TGCGCCAGCAGCACTGTTCTGGACAGGGATAGAAACATTCAGTACTTC. It specifies CASSTVLDRDRNIQYF.

The chain employs TRBV20-1 and TRBJ2-7; 9 nucleotides line up with TRBD2. CDR3 length: 15 residues. After removal of 6 bases from V and 2 bases from J, the junction contained 11 bases not matched to a gene. From germline, CDR1 is DFQATT and CDR2 SNEGSKA (reference sequence). CDR3 loop: CSANWGAGGPYEQYF. The CDR3 DNA reads TGCAGTGCCAACTGGGGGGCGGGAGGGCCCTACGAGCAGTACTTC.

The chain joins TRBV29-1 to TRBJ2-3, with 10 bases identical to TRBD2. Germline trimming cut 2 bases from V and 6 bases from J; bases unmatched to any gene: 8. CDR3 size: 15 residues. In germline, CDR1 is SQVTM, CDR2 ANQGSEA. In DNA, the CDR3 is TGCAGCGTTGAACTAGCGGGGGCGAAGTTGGATACGCAGTATTTT. Amino acids: CSVELAGAKLDTQYF.

This clonotype was counted ten times or more. The chain carries TRBV2 and TRBJ2-5; D not certain. Germline CDR1 and CDR2: SNHLY and FYNNEI. Trimming took 4 bases from V and 2 from J, leaving 5 bases between them. The CDR3 totals 12 residues. The CDR3 protein is CASSVEQETQYF. In nucleotides, the CDR3 is TGTGCCAGCAGTGTCGAGCAAGAGACCCAGTACTTC.

This clonotype was observed a handful of times. This chain uses TRBV12-3 or TRBV12-4 with TRBJ1-4; D gene uncertain. V lost 6 bases, J lost 2 bases, and 13 bases lay in between. This CDR3 is built from 15 residues. CDR3 nucleotide sequence: TGTGCCAGCAGCCCAAGCCCGGGGACTAATGAAAAACTGTTTTTT. It encodes CASSPSPGTNEKLFF.

This clonotype was seen only a few times. The chain recombines TRBV20-1 with TRBJ2-1; 13 bases are shared with TRBD2. This CDR3 comprises 16 residues. Looked up from germline, CDR1 is DFQATT and CDR2 is SNEGSKA (reference sequence). V lost 5 bases to trimming and J lost 7 bases; unmatched junction nucleotides: 11. CDR3 residues: CSAPRLAGGVWNEQFF. The DNA of the CDR3 is TGCAGTGCTCCTCGACTAGCGGGAGGTGTTTGGAATGAGCAGTTCTTC.

This clonotype has ten or more counts. The chain uses TRBV6-2 or TRBV6-3 and TRBJ1-1; D unclear. The germline V gene has CDR1 MNHEY and CDR2 SVGEGT. V lost 0 bases and J 4 bases, leaving 9 bases between the germline ends. This CDR3 has 14 residues. CDR3 in DNA: TGTGCCAGCAGTTACTCAGCAGGTGTCACTGAAGCTTTCTTT. Its translation: CASSYSAGVTEAFF.

The sample holds many counts of this clonotype. The rearrangement links TRBV4-2 to TRBJ2-7, with D unclear. Germline V gene lookup returns CDR1 LGHNA and CDR2 YNFKEQ. The length of the CDR3 is 11 residues. V lost 4 bases and J lost 5, with 6 bases in between. The DNA of the CDR3 is TGTGCCAGCAGCCCCGGCGACGAGCAGTACTTC. Its protein is CASSPGDEQYF.

In this sample, this clonotype turned up a few times. V and J are TRBV6-1 and TRBJ2-1, with TRBD2 as a possible D gene (7 bases). Germline V gives CDR1 MNHNS, CDR2 SASEGT. Trimming took 6 bases from V and 7 from J, leaving 19 bases between them. The CDR3 sequence is 15 residues long. CDR3 region: CASSREGGAWNEQFF. CDR3 nucleotide sequence: TGTGCCAGCAGCCGCGAGGGGGGGGCCTGGAATGAGCAGTTCTTC.